This T cell receptor beta chain was recorded in a study of cytomegalovirus exposure and HLA in healthy donors. With 60 Vbeta and 13 Jbeta primers, the PCR was carried out. Assay used: immunoSEQ multiplex PCR; TCRdb lists only in-frame clones, some missing. The table has 100,000 to 150,000 clones, about 77% seen once. The germline V gene has CDR1 SQVTM and CDR2 ANQGSEA. V lost 0 bases, J lost 9 bases, and 6 bases lay in between. CDR3 length: 10 amino acids. As regards this clone: The antigen remains unidentified.

General study points: In a later analysis, specific HLA alleles were associated with about 18,000 TCR beta sequences at a 0.05 false discovery rate. With later analysis, a missense DCLRE1C variant became linked to TCR beta V- and J-gene trimming.

This receptor was taken from a middle-aged woman in good health and CMV-seronegative. Sequencing input: PBMCs. The genes are TRBV29-1 and TRBJ2-7; D is possibly TRBD2 (5 bases). The DNA for the CDR3 is TGCAGCGTTGAAGAGGGGAGGCAGTACTTC. The encoded protein is CSVEEGRQYF.